Described below is a single T cell receptor (beta chain) sequence and its context. Its antigen is unidentified. MiXCR, run by TCRdb on the reads, gives a single entry per CDR3 protein. This table holds roughly 340,000 distinct CDR3 sequences, around 29% found once. The record originates from a study of T cell repertoires in cytomegalovirus infection. Overall study context: Recently identified HLA-C-restricted CMV epitopes were among the peptides used. CMV infection together with matching HLA type was indicated by public TCR beta signatures. Study findings and constraints: HLA-C-restricted, CMV-specific TCR beta clonotypes were dominant ex vivo. Public TCR beta family frequency separated CMV-and-HLA carriers, including in an independent cohort.

CDR1 is LNHDA and CDR2 is SQIVND in the germline V gene (reference sequence). Trimming stripped 7 bases from V and 7 bases from J, with 20 bases between. CDR3 length equals 15 residues. This sequence joins TRBV19 and TRBJ1-5; D possibly corresponds to TRBD1 (6 bases). This receptor was identified in a human donor in good health (CMV status not recorded). Some clones in this sample may be carry-over from other donors' samples. This specimen consisted of cultured PBMCs, obtained from culture after CMV antigen stimulation. The DNA of the CDR3 is TGTGCCAGTAAAATCGGGGCAGGGGTTTGGCAGCCCCAGCATTTT. Amino acids: CASKIGAGVWQPQHF. The whole variable domain, remainder taken from reference TRBV19 and TRBJ1-5, is DGGITQSPKYLFRKEGQNVTLSCEQNLNHDAMYWYRQDPGQGLRLIYYSQIVNDFQKGDIAEGYSVSREKKESFPLTVTSAQKNPTAFYLCASKIGAGVWQPQHFGDGTRLSIL.